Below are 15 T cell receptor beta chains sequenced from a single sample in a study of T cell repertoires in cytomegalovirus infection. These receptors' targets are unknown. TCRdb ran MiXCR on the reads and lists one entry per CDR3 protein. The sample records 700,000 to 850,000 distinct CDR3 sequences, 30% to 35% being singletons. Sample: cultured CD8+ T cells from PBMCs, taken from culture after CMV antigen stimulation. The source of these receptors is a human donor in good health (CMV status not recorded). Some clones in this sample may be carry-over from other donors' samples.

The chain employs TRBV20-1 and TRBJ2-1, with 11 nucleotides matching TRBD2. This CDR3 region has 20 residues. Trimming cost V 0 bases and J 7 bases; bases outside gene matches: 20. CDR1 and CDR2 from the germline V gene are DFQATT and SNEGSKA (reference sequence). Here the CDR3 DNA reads TGCAGTGCTAGAGATCGGCGACTAGCGGGGAGCTTTGGGGGCAGAAATGAGCAGTTCTTC. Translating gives CSARDRRLAGSFGGRNEQFF.

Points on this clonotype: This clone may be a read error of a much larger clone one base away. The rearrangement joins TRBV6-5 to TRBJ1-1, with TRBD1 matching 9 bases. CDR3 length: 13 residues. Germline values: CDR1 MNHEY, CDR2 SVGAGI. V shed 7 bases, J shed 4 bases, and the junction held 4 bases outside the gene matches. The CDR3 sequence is CASNGQGSTEAFF. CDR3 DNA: TGTGCCAGCAACGGACAGGGGAGCACTGAAGCTTTCTTT.

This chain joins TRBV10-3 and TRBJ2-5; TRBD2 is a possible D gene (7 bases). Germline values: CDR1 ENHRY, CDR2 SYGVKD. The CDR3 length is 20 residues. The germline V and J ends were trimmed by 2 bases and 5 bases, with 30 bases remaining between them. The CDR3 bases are TGTGCCATCAGTGAGCCCACGGGACTACTTCTGGACAGTAGCAAGGAGACCCAGTACTTC. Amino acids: CAISEPTGLLLDSSKETQYF.

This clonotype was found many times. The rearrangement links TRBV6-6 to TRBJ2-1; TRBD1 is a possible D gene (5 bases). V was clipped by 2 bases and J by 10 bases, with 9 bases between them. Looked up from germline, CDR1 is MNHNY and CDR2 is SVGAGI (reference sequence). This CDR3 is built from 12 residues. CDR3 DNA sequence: TGTGCCAGCAGTTACGGGCAGGGAGAGCAGTTCTTC. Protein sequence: CASSYGQGEQFF.

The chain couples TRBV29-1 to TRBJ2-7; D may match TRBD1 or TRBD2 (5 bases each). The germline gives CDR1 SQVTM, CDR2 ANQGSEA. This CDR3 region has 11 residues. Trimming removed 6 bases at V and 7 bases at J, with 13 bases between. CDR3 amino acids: CSVGDGLEQYV. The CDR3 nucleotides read TGCAGCGTAGGGGACGGTCTTGAGCAGTACGTC.

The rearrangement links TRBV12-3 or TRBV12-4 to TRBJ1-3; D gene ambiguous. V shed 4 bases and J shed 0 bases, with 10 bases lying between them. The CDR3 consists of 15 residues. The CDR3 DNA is TGTGCCAGCAGTTCAGAGAACAACTCTGGAAACACCATATATTTT. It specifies CASSSENNSGNTIYF.

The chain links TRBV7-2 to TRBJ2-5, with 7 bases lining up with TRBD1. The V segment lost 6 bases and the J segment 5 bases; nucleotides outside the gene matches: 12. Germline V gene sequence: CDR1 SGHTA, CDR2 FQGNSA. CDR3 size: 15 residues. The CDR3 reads CASSLLFRDSETQYF. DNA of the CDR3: TGTGCCAGCAGTTTGCTTTTCCGGGACAGTGAGACCCAGTACTTC.

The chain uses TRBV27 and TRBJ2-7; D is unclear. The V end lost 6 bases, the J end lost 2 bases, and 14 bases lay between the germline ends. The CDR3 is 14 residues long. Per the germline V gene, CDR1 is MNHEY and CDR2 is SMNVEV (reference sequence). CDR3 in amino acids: CASSLSAGAYEQYF. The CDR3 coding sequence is TGTGCCAGCAGCTTAAGTGCAGGCGCCTACGAGCAGTACTTC.

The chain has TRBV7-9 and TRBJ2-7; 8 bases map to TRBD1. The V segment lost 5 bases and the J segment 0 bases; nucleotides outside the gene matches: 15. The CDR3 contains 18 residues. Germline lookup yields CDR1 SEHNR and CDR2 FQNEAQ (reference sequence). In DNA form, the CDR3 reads TGTGCCAGCAGCCCCCCCCAAGGGGAGACAGGGGCCTCCTACGAGCAGTACTTC. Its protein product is CASSPPQGETGASYEQYF.

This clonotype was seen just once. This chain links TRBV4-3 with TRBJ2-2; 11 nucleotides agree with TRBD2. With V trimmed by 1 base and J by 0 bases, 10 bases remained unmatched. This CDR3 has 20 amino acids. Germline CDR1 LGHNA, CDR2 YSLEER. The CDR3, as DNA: TGCGCCAGCAGCCAAGTGGTGATCCTAGCGGGGGGTCCGAACACCGGGGAGCTGTTTTTT. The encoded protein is CASSQVVILAGGPNTGELFF.

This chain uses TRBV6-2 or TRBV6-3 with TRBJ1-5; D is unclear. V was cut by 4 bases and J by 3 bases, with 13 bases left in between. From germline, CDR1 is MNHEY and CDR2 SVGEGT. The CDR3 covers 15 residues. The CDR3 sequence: CASSWKGSSNQPQHF. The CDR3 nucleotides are TGTGCCAGCAGTTGGAAGGGCAGTTCCAATCAGCCCCAGCATTTT.

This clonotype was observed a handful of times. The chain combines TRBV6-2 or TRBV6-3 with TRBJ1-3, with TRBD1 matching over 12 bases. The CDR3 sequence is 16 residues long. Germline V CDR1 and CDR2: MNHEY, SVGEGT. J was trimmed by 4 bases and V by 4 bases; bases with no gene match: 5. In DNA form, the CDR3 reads TGTGCCAGCAGTTTGGGACAGGGGGCGTTCGGAAACACCATATATTTT. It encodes CASSLGQGAFGNTIYF.

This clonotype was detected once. CDR3 region: CASSRVYASQPQHF. CDR3 coding DNA: TGTGCCAGCAGCCGGGTCTATGCGAGTCAGCCCCAGCATTTT. This chain links TRBV28 with TRBJ1-5; no reliable D call. CDR1 is MDHEN and CDR2 is SYDVKM in the germline V gene. V dropped 6 bases and J dropped 6 bases, with 15 bases sitting between them. The CDR3 contains 14 residues.

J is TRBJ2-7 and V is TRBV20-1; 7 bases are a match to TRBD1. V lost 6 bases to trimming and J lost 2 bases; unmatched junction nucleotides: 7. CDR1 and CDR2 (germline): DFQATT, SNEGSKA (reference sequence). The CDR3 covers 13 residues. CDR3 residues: CSAHQTGTYEQYF. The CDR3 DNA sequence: TGCAGTGCCCATCAGACAGGGACCTACGAGCAGTACTTC.

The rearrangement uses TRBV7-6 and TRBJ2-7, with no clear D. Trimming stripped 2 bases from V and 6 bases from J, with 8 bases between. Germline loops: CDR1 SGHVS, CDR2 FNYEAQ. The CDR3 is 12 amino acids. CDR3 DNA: TGTGCCAGCAGCTTAACATCAGCCGAGCAGTACTTC. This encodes CASSLTSAEQYF.